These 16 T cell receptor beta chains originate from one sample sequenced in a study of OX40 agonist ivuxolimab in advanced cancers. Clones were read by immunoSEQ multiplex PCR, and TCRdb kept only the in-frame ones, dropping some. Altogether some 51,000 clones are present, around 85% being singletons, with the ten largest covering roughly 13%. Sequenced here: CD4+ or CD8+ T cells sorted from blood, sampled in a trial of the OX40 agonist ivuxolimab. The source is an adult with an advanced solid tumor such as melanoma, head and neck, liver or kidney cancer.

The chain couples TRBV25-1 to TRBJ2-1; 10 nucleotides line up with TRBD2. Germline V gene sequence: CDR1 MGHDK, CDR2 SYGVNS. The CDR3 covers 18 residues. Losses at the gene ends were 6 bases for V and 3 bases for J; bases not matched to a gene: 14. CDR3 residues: CASSGPRTSGPNYNEQFF. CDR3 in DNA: TGTGCCAGCAGCGGGCCCCGGACTAGCGGTCCTAACTACAATGAGCAGTTCTTC.

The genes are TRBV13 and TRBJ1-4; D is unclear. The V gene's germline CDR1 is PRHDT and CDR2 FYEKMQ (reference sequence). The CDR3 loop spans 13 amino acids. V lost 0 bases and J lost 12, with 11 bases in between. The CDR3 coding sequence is TGTGCCAGCAGCTTAGGCCGGGCAGCCGAACTGTTTTTT. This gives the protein CASSLGRAAELFF.

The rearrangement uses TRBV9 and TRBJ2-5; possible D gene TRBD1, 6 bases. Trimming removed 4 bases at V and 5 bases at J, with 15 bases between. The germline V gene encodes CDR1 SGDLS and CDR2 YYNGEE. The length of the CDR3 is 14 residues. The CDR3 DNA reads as TGTGCCAGCAGCCCACCGGACAGATGGGAGACCCAGTACTTC. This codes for CASSPPDRWETQYF.

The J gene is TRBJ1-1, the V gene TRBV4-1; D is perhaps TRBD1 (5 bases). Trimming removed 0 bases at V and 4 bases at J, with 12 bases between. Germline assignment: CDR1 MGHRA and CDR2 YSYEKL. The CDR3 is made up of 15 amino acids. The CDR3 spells CASSQDGGLGTEAFF. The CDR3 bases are TGCGCCAGCAGCCAAGATGGGGGACTGGGCACTGAAGCTTTCTTT.

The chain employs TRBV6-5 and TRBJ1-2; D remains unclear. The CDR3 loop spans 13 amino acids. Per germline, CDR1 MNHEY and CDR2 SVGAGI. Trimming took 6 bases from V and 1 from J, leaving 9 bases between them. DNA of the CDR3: TGTGCCAGCAGCATCGGACTTAACTATGGCTACACCTTC. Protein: CASSIGLNYGYTF.

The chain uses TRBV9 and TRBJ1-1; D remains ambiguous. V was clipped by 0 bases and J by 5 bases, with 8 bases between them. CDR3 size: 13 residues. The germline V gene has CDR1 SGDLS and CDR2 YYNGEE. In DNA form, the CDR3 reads TGTGCCAGCAGCGTAGGGGGTAAGACTGAAGCTTTCTTT. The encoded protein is CASSVGGKTEAFF.

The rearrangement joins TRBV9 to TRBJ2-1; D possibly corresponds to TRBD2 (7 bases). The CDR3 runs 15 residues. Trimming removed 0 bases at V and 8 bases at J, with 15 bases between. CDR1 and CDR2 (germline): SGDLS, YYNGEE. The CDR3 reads CASSVDGGRLDEQFF. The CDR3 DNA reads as TGTGCCAGCAGCGTAGACGGGGGGCGGTTGGATGAGCAGTTCTTC.

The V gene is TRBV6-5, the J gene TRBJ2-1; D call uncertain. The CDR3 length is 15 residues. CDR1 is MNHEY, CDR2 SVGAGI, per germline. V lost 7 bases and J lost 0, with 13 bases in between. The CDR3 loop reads CASTGSTSSYNEQFF. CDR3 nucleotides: TGTGCCAGCACGGGCAGCACAAGCTCCTACAATGAGCAGTTCTTC.

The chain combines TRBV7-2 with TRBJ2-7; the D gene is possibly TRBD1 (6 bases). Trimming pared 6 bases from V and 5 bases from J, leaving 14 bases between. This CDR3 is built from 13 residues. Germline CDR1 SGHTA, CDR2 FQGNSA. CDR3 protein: CASRGAGFHEQYF. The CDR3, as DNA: TGTGCCAGCAGGGGGGCAGGGTTCCACGAGCAGTACTTC.

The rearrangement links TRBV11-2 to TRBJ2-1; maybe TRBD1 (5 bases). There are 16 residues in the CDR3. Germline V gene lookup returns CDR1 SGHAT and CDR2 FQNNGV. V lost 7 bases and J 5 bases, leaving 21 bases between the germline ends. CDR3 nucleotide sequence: TGTGCCAGCACCTCGTGGGGCTTAGGGGTAAACAATGAGCAGTTCTTC. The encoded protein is CASTSWGLGVNNEQFF.

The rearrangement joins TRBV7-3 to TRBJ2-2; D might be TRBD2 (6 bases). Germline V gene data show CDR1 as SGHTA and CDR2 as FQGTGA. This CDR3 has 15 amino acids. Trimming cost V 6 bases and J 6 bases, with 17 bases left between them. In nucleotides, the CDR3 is TGTGCCAGCAGATCTCGGGGGTCCGGGGCCGGGGAGCTGTTTTTT. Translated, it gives CASRSRGSGAGELFF.

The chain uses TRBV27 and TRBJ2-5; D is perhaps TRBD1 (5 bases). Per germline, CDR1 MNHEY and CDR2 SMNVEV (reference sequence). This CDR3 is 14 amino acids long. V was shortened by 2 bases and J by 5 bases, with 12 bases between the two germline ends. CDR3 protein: CASSLVGRGETQYF. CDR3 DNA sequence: TGTGCCAGCAGTTTAGTGGGGCGAGGCGAGACCCAGTACTTC.

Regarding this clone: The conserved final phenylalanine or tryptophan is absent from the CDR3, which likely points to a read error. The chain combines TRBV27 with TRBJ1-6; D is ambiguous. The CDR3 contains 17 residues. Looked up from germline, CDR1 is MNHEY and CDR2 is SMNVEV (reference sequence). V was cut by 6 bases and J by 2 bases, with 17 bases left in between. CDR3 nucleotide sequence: TGTGCCAGCAGCCCGACGCCACACAGCCCCTATAATTCACCCCTCCACCTT. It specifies CASSPTPHSPYNSPLHL.

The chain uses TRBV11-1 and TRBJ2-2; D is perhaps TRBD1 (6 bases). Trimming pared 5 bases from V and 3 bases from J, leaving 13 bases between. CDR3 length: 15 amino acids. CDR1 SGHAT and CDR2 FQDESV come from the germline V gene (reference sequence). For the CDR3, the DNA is TGTGCCAGCAGCCGTGCGGCAGGGGACACCGGGGAGCTGTTTTTT. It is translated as CASSRAAGDTGELFF.

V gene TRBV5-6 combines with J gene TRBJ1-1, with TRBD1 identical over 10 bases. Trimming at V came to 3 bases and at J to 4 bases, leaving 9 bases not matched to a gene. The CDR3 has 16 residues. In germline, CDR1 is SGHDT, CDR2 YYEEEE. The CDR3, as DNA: TGTGCCAGCAGCTACTCAGACAGGGGGCGAGGCACTGAAGCTTTCTTT. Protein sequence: CASSYSDRGRGTEAFF.

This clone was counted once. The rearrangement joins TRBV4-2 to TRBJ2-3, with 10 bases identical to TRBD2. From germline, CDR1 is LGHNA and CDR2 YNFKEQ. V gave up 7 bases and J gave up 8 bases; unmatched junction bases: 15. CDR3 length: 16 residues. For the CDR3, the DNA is TGTGCCAGCAACCTCGAGGTGAGCGGGGGGGCCGGTACGCAGTATTTT. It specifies CASNLEVSGGAGTQYF.